The 2 T cell receptor beta chains given below trace back to one sample, sequenced in a study of regulatory T cells in long-lasting Graves disease. Regarding time point: persistent/refractory GD, antithyroid drugs over 5 years with positive TRAb. Making the TCR library involved RNA that had been extracted from PBMCs. Libraries of TCR beta came from iRepertoire HTBI primers plus Arm-PCR of CDR3 regions. TCRdb redid the calling of the multiplex PCR reads with MiXCR, one entry per CDR3 protein. The repertoire includes about 660,000 distinct CDR3 sequences, roughly 30% of them detected once, and about 40% sits in the top ten. Specimen: peripheral blood mononuclear cells (PBMCs), collected when the disease was refractory, from a patient treated with antithyroid drugs. Source of these receptors: a female donor with Graves disease.

This clonotype was found many times. The chain recombines TRBV27 with TRBJ2-7, with D possibly being TRBD1 or TRBD2 (5 bases each). Germline loops: CDR1 MNHEY, CDR2 SMNVEV (reference sequence). The CDR3 has 14 residues. Trimming shortened V by 3 bases and J by 0 bases, and 9 bases separated the two germline ends. The CDR3 sequence: CASSFRDGSYEQYF. CDR3 nucleotides: TGTGCCAGCAGTTTTCGGGACGGCTCCTACGAGCAGTACTTC.

V is TRBV30 and J is TRBJ2-2, with 10 bases aligning to TRBD2. Germline assignment: CDR1 GTSNPN and CDR2 SVGIG (reference sequence). This CDR3 is built from 17 residues. J gave up 1 base and V 2 bases, and 7 bases lay outside the gene matches. The CDR3 sequence: CAWSRRWTSGNTGELFF. Written as DNA, the CDR3 is TGTGCCTGGAGTCGACGTTGGACTAGCGGGAACACCGGGGAGCTGTTTTTT.